The 7 T cell receptor beta chains listed next were all sequenced from one sample in a study of blood T cell repertoires in COVID-19. Sequencing was performed with immunoSEQ multiplex PCR; in TCRdb, only in-frame clones are kept and a portion is missing. This sample carries about 490,000 clones, approximately 85% of them seen once, and the ten largest clones take 3% to 4%. The sample comprised peripheral blood. The receptors were sampled from a human donor in a cohort sampled during active COVID-19.

CDR3 in amino acids: CASSQSCLAGLYSYNEQFF. For the CDR3, the DNA is TGCGCCAGCAGTCAATCGTGTCTAGCGGGTCTATACTCCTACAATGAGCAGTTCTTC. The rearrangement links TRBV23-1 to TRBJ2-1; TRBD2 matches at 8 bases. TRBV23-1 is identified as an open reading frame with a role that is uncertain. V was pared by 0 bases and J by 0 bases, with 10 bases of the junction left unmatched. The CDR3 is 19 amino acids.

The genes are TRBV19 and TRBJ2-5, with unresolved D. Germline values: CDR1 LNHDA, CDR2 SQIVND (reference sequence). V lost 3 bases to trimming and J lost 2 bases, with 13 bases between them. The CDR3 extends over 15 amino acids. The CDR3 DNA reads as TGTGCCAGTAGTATGGCAAGAGGCTTACAAGAGACCCAGTACTTC. It yields the protein CASSMARGLQETQYF. Complete variable domain (other parts from reference TRBV19 and TRBJ2-5): DGGITQSPKYLFRKEGQNVTLSCEQNLNHDAMYWYRQDPGQGLRLIYYSQIVNDFQKGDIAEGYSVSREKKESFPLTVTSAQKNPTAFYLCASSMARGLQETQYFGPGTRLLVL.

The chain joins TRBV19 to TRBJ2-7; 7 bases fit TRBD2. J gave up 3 bases and V 6 bases, and 8 bases lay outside the gene matches. From germline, CDR1 is LNHDA and CDR2 SQIVND (reference sequence). This CDR3 region has 14 residues. As DNA, the CDR3 is TGTGCCAGTAGCCTCGGGGGGTTGAACTACGAGCAGTACTTC. Translated, it gives CASSLGGLNYEQYF.

The chain uses TRBV6-5 and TRBJ2-1; D possibly corresponds to TRBD2 (5 bases). V gave up 7 bases and J gave up 3 bases, with 13 bases separating them. Germline loops: CDR1 MNHEY, CDR2 SVGAGI. The CDR3 consists of 14 residues. The CDR3 sequence: CASKRSLNYNEQFF. CDR3 sequence (DNA): TGTGCCAGCAAGCGGAGTCTTAACTACAATGAGCAGTTCTTC.

The chain couples TRBV21-1 to TRBJ1-3; no DNA check was done on the table's D call, TRBD1. TRBV21-1 is shown as a pseudogene. CDR3 size: 19 residues. The CDR3: CASSRVRGDLGSSGNTIYF. The CDR3 bases are TGTGCCAGCAGTCGTGTCAGGGGCGACCTTGGGTCCTCTGGAAACACCATATATTTT.

J is TRBJ1-5 and V is TRBV5-8, with 7 bases matching TRBD1. Trimming took 4 bases from V and 7 from J; bases not matched to a gene: 11. Germline CDR1 SGHTS, CDR2 YDEGEE. The CDR3 contains 15 residues. The CDR3 loop is CASSTRQGSAQPQHF. The DNA of the CDR3 is TGTGCCAGCAGCACCCGACAGGGATCCGCCCAGCCCCAGCATTTT.

The chain is built from TRBV28 and TRBJ2-7; TRBD1 matches at 9 bases. Germline V gives CDR1 MDHEN, CDR2 SYDVKM. The CDR3 sequence is 14 residues long. The V gene end was trimmed by 5 bases and the J gene end by 0 bases; junction bases not matched to a gene: 2. CDR3 DNA: TGTGCCAGCAGTGGGGACAGGGTCTCCTACGAGCAGTACTTC. As protein: CASSGDRVSYEQYF. The full variable domain, in which reference TRBV28 and TRBJ2-7 provide the parts outside the CDR3, is DVKVTQSSRYLVKRTGEKVFLECVQDMDHENMFWYRQDPGLGLRLIYFSYDVKMKEKGDIPEGYSVSREKKERFSLILESASTNQTSMYLCASSGDRVSYEQYFGPGTRLTVT.